The sequence of this T cell receptor (beta chain) was determined in a study of shared clonotypes between healthy human individuals. On the study more broadly: Aged 18 to 49, the donors were a couple of women and three men. Overall study results and limits: Clonotype sharing among donors was expected to depend on sequencing depth.

Repertoires were generated with immunoSEQ multiplex PCR, while TCRdb's copy carries only in-frame clones and drops some. This table has about 1 million clones, approximately 76% appearing once. Each donor was a Caucasian adult residing in Nashville, Tennessee. V lost 2 bases and J lost 0, with 11 bases in between. The CDR3 has 17 residues. The germline V gene encodes CDR1 SNHLY and CDR2 FYNNEI. Notes on this clone: Its target is unknown.

This receptor was taken from a man younger than 35 in good health. This chain uses TRBV2 with TRBJ2-6; D may match TRBD1 or TRBD2 (5 bases each). The sample consisted of memory CD4+ T cells sorted from blood. As to subset: CD45RA-negative fraction. Written as DNA, the CDR3 is TGTGCCAGCAGTGAACGGGGCAGACTCTCTGGGGCCAACGTCCTGACTTTC. This encodes CASSERGRLSGANVLTF.